What follows is one TCR beta chain and its context. Those who participated ranged in age from roughly 18 to 89 years and resided in about two dozen US areas. This specimen comes from a study of blood T cell repertoires in COVID-19. The V gene end was trimmed by 1 base and the J gene end by 5 bases; junction bases not matched to a gene: 11. Germline lookup yields CDR1 LGHNA and CDR2 YNFKEQ. The CDR3 runs 18 residues. TCRdb keeps only in-frame clones here, not all; method: immunoSEQ multiplex PCR. The sample lists hundreds of thousands of clones, 80% to 90% seen once, with approximately 3.3% in the top ten.

The sequenced material came from PBMCs or T cells enriched from blood (not recorded which). The chain couples TRBV4-2 to TRBJ1-1; 12 bases map to TRBD1. The receptor's source is a woman in her forties or fifties in a cohort exposed to, infected with or recovered from COVID-19 (not recorded which). The CDR3: CASSQGQGQGAGVTEAFF. The CDR3 DNA is TGTGCCAGCAGCCAAGGACAGGGACAGGGGGCCGGAGTGACTGAAGCTTTCTTT.